The T cell receptor (beta chain) under discussion was sequenced for a study of T cells of healthy individuals. Using its own MiXCR run on the 5' RACE reads, TCRdb lists one record per CDR3 protein. The sample lists 60,000 to 75,000 distinct CDR3 sequences; roughly 15% were seen once. The CDR3 runs to 13 residues. Trimming pared 7 bases from V and 2 bases from J, leaving 12 bases between. Germline assignment: CDR1 MGHDK and CDR2 SYGVNS. This chain joins TRBV25-1 and TRBJ2-7; D gene ambiguous. The sequence came from a human donor in good health. The CDR3 region has the DNA TGTGCCAGCACGTCGGACGCAACCTACGAGCAGTACTTC. As protein: CASTSDATYEQYF.